The 9 T cell receptor beta chains in this list originate from one sample, sequenced in a study of T cell responses to AZD1222 COVID-19 vaccine. Produced via immunoSEQ multiplex PCR; TCRdb's table is partial and in-frame only. This table holds roughly 130,000 clones, about 91% found once. The sequenced sample was peripheral blood, obtained on day 0 of AZD1222 vaccination. These receptors were taken from an adult in good health.

This clone was found once. V usage is TRBV7-6 and J usage is TRBJ2-2; 8 nucleotides line up with TRBD1. V was pared by 2 bases and J by 0 bases, with 8 bases of the junction left unmatched. CDR3 length: 18 amino acids. CDR1 and CDR2 (germline): SGHVS, FNYEAQ. The CDR3 loop reads CASSLLPGQGSNTGELFF. CDR3 in DNA: TGTGCCAGCAGCTTATTGCCCGGACAGGGATCGAACACCGGGGAGCTGTTTTTT.

The CDR3 loop is CASSFPSGGQEQFF. The CDR3 coding sequence is TGTGCCAGCAGCTTCCCTAGCGGGGGGCAGGAGCAGTTCTTC. The chain employs TRBV11-2 and TRBJ2-1; 11 bases map to TRBD2. J lost 10 bases, V lost 3 bases, and 5 bases had no gene match. The germline gives CDR1 SGHAT, CDR2 FQNNGV. The CDR3 is made up of 14 amino acids.

The gene calls are TRBV6-5 and TRBJ1-1, with D unresolved. Trimming took 0 bases from V and 4 from J, leaving 12 bases between them. Germline-derived CDR1 and CDR2 are MNHEY and SVGAGI. The CDR3 is 15 amino acids. CDR3 nucleotides: TGTGCCAGCAGTTACTCGGGATGGGAGAGCACTGAAGCTTTCTTT. This sequence encodes CASSYSGWESTEAFF.

This chain joins TRBV28 and TRBJ2-4, with 7 positions matching TRBD2. Germline loops: CDR1 MDHEN, CDR2 SYDVKM. V dropped 6 bases and J dropped 11; count of bases not matched to a gene: 13. This CDR3 comprises 14 residues. CDR3 in amino acids: CASSSPTSMGFQYF. CDR3 sequence (DNA): TGTGCCAGCAGCTCCCCGACTAGCATGGGGTTTCAGTACTTC. Using reference TRBV28 and TRBJ2-4 for the parts outside the CDR3, the full variable domain is DVKVTQSSRYLVKRTGEKVFLECVQDMDHENMFWYRQDPGLGLRLIYFSYDVKMKEKGDIPEGYSVSREKKERFSLILESASTNQTSMYLCASSSPTSMGFQYFGAGTRLSVL.

This rearrangement joins TRBV18 to TRBJ1-5, with D perhaps matching TRBD1 (6 bases). The CDR3 totals 13 residues. V was trimmed by 2 bases and J by 6 bases, leaving 8 bases between them. Germline CDR1 and CDR2: KGHSH and LQKENI. CDR3 region: CASSPGGSQPQHF. In DNA form, the CDR3 reads TGTGCCAGCTCACCAGGGGGCTCTCAGCCCCAGCATTTT.

The chain couples TRBV10-3 to TRBJ2-1; 9 nucleotides agree with TRBD2. With V trimmed by 1 base and J by 2 bases, 3 bases remained unmatched. CDR3 size: 16 residues. Germline assignment: CDR1 ENHRY and CDR2 SYGVKD. CDR3 loop: CAISEYERGAYNEQFF. DNA for the CDR3: TGTGCCATCAGTGAGTATGAGCGGGGGGCCTACAATGAGCAGTTCTTC.

The rearrangement uses TRBV3-1 (or the pseudogene TRBV3-2) and TRBJ2-3; 10 nucleotides line up with TRBD1. The CDR3 is made up of 16 amino acids. With V trimmed by 0 bases and J by 6 bases, 6 bases remained unmatched. Germline V gene sequence: CDR1 LGHDT, CDR2 YNNKEL (reference sequence). CDR3 sequence: CASSQESGQGIDTQYF. The CDR3 bases are TGTGCCAGCAGCCAAGAGTCGGGACAGGGGATTGATACGCAGTATTTT.

V usage is TRBV6-5 and J usage is TRBJ1-1; D is ambiguous. V gave up 6 bases and J gave up 0 bases, with 8 bases separating them. The CDR3 spans 13 residues. Germline CDR1 and CDR2: MNHEY and SVGAGI. CDR3 in DNA: TGTGCCAGCAGCCCCCGCCTGAACACTGAAGCTTTCTTT. This gives the protein CASSPRLNTEAFF.

The chain joins TRBV2 to TRBJ1-6; D perhaps matches TRBD1 (5 bases). The V end lost 3 bases, the J end lost 9 bases, and 6 bases lay between the germline ends. CDR1 is SNHLY and CDR2 is FYNNEI in the germline V gene. CDR3 length: 12 amino acids. CDR3 amino acids: CASSERGSPLHF. The CDR3 bases are TGTGCCAGCAGTGAGAGGGGTTCACCCCTCCACTTT.